These T cell receptor beta chains were read from a single sample in a study of OX40 agonist ivuxolimab in advanced cancers. This table comes from immunoSEQ multiplex PCR, and its TCRdb copy is limited to in-frame clones, with some not included. This sample carries 60,000 or so clones, roughly 89% of them seen once, and the ten largest clones take around 30%. This sample comprised CD4+ or CD8+ T cells sorted from blood, obtained in a trial of the OX40 agonist ivuxolimab. These receptors were obtained from an adult with an advanced solid tumor such as melanoma, head and neck, liver or kidney cancer. Both conserved end residues are part of each CDR3. The D gene is left open where the match is weak. The size of a clone is reported for some rows only, either as once, few or many, or as a class for expanded clones.

>TRBV18|NA|TRBJ1-2|NA
TGTGCCAGCTCACCCGAGGAAGACGCTAACTATGGCTACACCTTC
CASSPEEDANYGYTF
>TRBV30|NA|TRBJ1-2|NA
TGTGCCTGGAGTGCTCCGACCTCTTGGGGGGAAAAGAACTATGGCTACACCTTC
CAWSAPTSWGEKNYGYTF
>TRBV2|once|TRBJ2-7|TRBD2
TGTGCCAGCAGTCATAACCGTAGCGGGGGGGCTTTGGCTTTCTCCTACGAGCAGTACTTC
CASSHNRSGGALAFSYEQYF
>TRBV28|once|TRBJ2-7|TRBD1
TGTGCCAGCAGTAAGGGCCAGGGGGTCCACGAGCAGTACTTC
CASSKGQGVHEQYF
>TRBV28|NA|TRBJ1-4|NA
TGTGCCAGCAGTCTTCAGGGGTATAATGAAAAACTGTTTTTT
CASSLQGYNEKLFF
>TRBV27|NA|TRBJ1-4|NA
TGTGCCAGCAGTCGCAACAGGGTTAATAATGAAAAACTGTTTTTT
CASSRNRVNNEKLFF
>TRBV7-2|NA|TRBJ2-3|NA
TGTGCCAGCAGCTTAAGGGGGAGAGGGGATACGCAGTATTTT
CASSLRGRGDTQYF
>TRBV7-2|NA|TRBJ1-1|NA
TGTGCCAGCAGCTTAGGGACGGTGAACACTGAAGCTTTCTTT
CASSLGTVNTEAFF
>TRBV5-4|NA|TRBJ1-4|TRBD1
TGTGCCAGCAGCTCGATCGACAGGGGAGGAGAAAAACTGTTTTTT
CASSSIDRGGEKLFF
>TRBV6-6|NA|TRBJ2-7|NA
TGTGCCAGCAGTTACAACGGGGCCCAAGGCCACGAGCAGTACTTC
CASSYNGAQGHEQYF
>TRBV10-1|NA|TRBJ2-2|NA
TGCGCCAGCAGTGGAGTCAGGGGATTTACCGGGGAGCTGTTTTTT
CASSGVRGFTGELFF
>TRBV19|NA|TRBJ2-1|TRBD2
TGTGCCAGTAATATTAAGACTAGCCCCTACAATGAGCAGTTCTTC
CASNIKTSPYNEQFF
>TRBV7-9|NA|TRBJ1-1|NA
TGTGCCAGCAGCCGAAATACAGCTGAAGCTTTCTTT
CASSRNTAEAFF
>TRBV4-3|few|TRBJ1-6|TRBD1
TGCGCCAGCAGAAGGACCCAGGGGGCGAATTCACCCCTCCACTTT
CASRRTQGANSPLHF
>TRBV6-6|NA|TRBJ2-1|TRBD1
TGTGCCAGCACTTCACCGGACAGGGGAAACAATGAGCAGTTCTTC
CASTSPDRGNNEQFF
>TRBV10-3|NA|TRBJ1-1|NA
TGTGCCATCAGCCGGGAGGGTAACACTGAAGCTTTCTTT
CAISREGNTEAFF
>TRBV6-5|NA|TRBJ2-1|TRBD2
TGTGCCAGCAGCCCTGAAGCGGGAGCTTACAATGAGCAGTTCTTC
CASSPEAGAYNEQFF
>TRBV6-5|NA|TRBJ2-1|TRBD2
TGTGCCAGCAGTTACGAACTAGCGTTCTACAATGAGCAGTTCTTC
CASSYELAFYNEQFF
>TRBV7-9|once|TRBJ2-5|NA
TGTGCCAGCAGCTTTTTAGGGAGCCAAGAGACCCAGTACTTC
CASSFLGSQETQYF
>TRBV4-2|NA|TRBJ2-7|TRBD2
TGTGCCAGCAGCCAAGATAGTTCGTTCACTAGCGGGAGGGGTAGCGAGCAGTACTTC
CASSQDSSFTSGRGSEQYF
>TRBV7-2|NA|TRBJ1-3|NA
TGTGCCAGCAGCTTAGCCAGGGGAAACACCATATATTTT
CASSLARGNTIYF
>TRBV18|few|TRBJ2-1|TRBD2
TGTGCCAGCTCACCGGGACTAGCGGGAGTGGGGCAGCAGTTCTTC
CASSPGLAGVGQQFF
>TRBV5-1|NA|TRBJ1-1|NA
TGCGCCAGCAGCTTGCCGGGTACCGAGGACACTGAAGCTTTCTTT
CASSLPGTEDTEAFF
>TRBV6-1|NA|TRBJ2-6|NA
TGTGCCAGCAGTCCCACTACTTACGGCGTCCTGACTTTC
CASSPTTYGVLTF
>TRBV19|NA|TRBJ2-7|NA
TGTGCCAGTAGTATAAGAGACAGTTCCTACGAGCAGTACTTC
CASSIRDSSYEQYF
>TRBV29-1|NA|TRBJ2-7|TRBD1
TGCAGCGTGTACGGGACAGGGCAGACCTACGAGCAGTACTTC
CSVYGTGQTYEQYF
>TRBV7-9|medium-sized|TRBJ2-7|NA
TGTGCCAGCAGCTCAGACAGATCCGAGCAGTACTTC
CASSSDRSEQYF
>TRBV27|NA|TRBJ2-4|NA
TGTGCCAGGTCCCTGGGGGTTCGACTAGCCAAAAACATTCAGTACTTC
CARSLGVRLAKNIQYF
>TRBV6-5|NA|TRBJ1-4|NA
TGTGCCAGCAGTTACAAGAGGGGTGAAAAACTGTTTTTT
CASSYKRGEKLFF
>TRBV7-6|NA|TRBJ1-3|NA
TGTGCCAGCAGCTTAACGGGGGGCTCTGGAAACACCATATATTTT
CASSLTGGSGNTIYF
>TRBV6-5|NA|TRBJ2-2|TRBD1
TGTGCCAGCAGTTCCTGGACAGGGGTATCTGGGGAGCTGTTTTTT
CASSSWTGVSGELFF
>TRBV30|once|TRBJ1-4|TRBD1
TGTGCCTGGAGTCCCCGGACAGGGACTAATGAAAAACTGTTTTTT
CAWSPRTGTNEKLFF
>TRBV5-4|NA|TRBJ2-5|TRBD2
TGTGCCAGCAGCCTCCCAGCGGGGGCCGGGGAGACCCAGTACTTC
CASSLPAGAGETQYF
>TRBV29-1|few|TRBJ1-5|NA
TGCAGCGTTGGGGGGGGCGAAAATCAGCCCCAGCATTTT
CSVGGGENQPQHF
>TRBV4-2|NA|TRBJ2-7|TRBD1
TGTGCCAGCAGCCAACCGGCAGGACAGGGAAGGGATTACGAGCAGTACTTC
CASSQPAGQGRDYEQYF
>TRBV7-2|few|TRBJ2-7|NA
TGTGCCAGCAGCTTAAGTTCACCTAGTCCCCTATACGAGCAGTACTTC
CASSLSSPSPLYEQYF
>TRBV10-3|few|TRBJ1-2|TRBD1
TGTGCCATCAAGGGGGACAGATTCTTCTATGGCTACACCTTC
CAIKGDRFFYGYTF
>TRBV12-5|NA|TRBJ2-5|NA
TGTGCTAGTGGTTTGGTCTTGGCGGATGGGGAGACCCAGTACTTC
CASGLVLADGETQYF
>TRBV5-1|NA|TRBJ2-3|TRBD1
TGCGCCAGCAGCCTAGGACAGGGGGGGACAGATACGCAGTATTTT
CASSLGQGGTDTQYF
>TRBV30|NA|TRBJ1-2|TRBD1
TGTGCCTGGGCGCGAGACAGGGGAGGCTATGGCTACACCTTC
CAWARDRGGYGYTF